The rows below give T cell receptor beta chains drawn from one sample of a study of cytomegalovirus exposure and HLA in healthy donors. Profiling relied on immunoSEQ multiplex PCR, and the TCRdb table lists in-frame clones only, not all of them. Here the sample spans about 98,000 clones, around 90% being singletons. Input material: PBMCs. The receptors were gathered from a woman aged 30 to 39 in good health and CMV-seronegative. Both conserved end residues are part of each CDR3. The order of the fields is D gene, J gene, V gene, clone size, CDR3 length, CDR3 DNA, CDR3 protein. A D gene is named only where the DNA matches it firmly. The size entry is marked missing in some rows and otherwise reads once, few, many or a size class.

>-|TRBJ2-2|TRBV11-3|once|15
TGTGCCAGCTCGGTCGGCCAGGGAAACACCGGGGAGCTGTTTTTT
CASSVGQGNTGELFF
>TRBD1|TRBJ1-2|TRBV2|-|17
TGTGCCAGCAGTGAGAGGGGGGCGGGACAGGCTGGTTATGGCTACACCTTC
CASSERGAGQAGYGYTF
>-|TRBJ2-7|TRBV6-1|-|15
TGTGCCAGCAGTGAACTCGGGATTAAATCTTACGAGCAGTACTTC
CASSELGIKSYEQYF
>-|TRBJ1-5|TRBV13|few|13
TGTGCCAGCAGCTTAGGCAGGGATCAGCCCCAGCATTTT
CASSLGRDQPQHF
>-|TRBJ2-3|TRBV5-1|-|14
TGCGCCAGCAGCTTGTACAGGGTGACAGATACGCAGTATTTT
CASSLYRVTDTQYF
>TRBD1|TRBJ2-3|TRBV4-3|-|16
TGCGCCAGCAGCCAAGCCGGGACAGGGGCAGCGGATACGCAGTATTTT
CASSQAGTGAADTQYF
>-|TRBJ1-2|TRBV9|-|10
TGTGCCAGCAGCCCAAATGGCTACACCTTC
CASSPNGYTF
>-|TRBJ2-1|TRBV4-3|-|15
TGCGCCAGCAGCCAACCTAGCCAGCGGGACAATGAGCAGTTCTTC
CASSQPSQRDNEQFF
>-|TRBJ2-3|TRBV2|-|13
TGTGCCGGCTCGGGACACCTAACAGATACGCAGTATTTT
CAGSGHLTDTQYF
>-|TRBJ2-7|TRBV9|-|14
TGTGCCAGCAGCGTAGAAGGACAGTCCTACGAGCAGTACTTC
CASSVEGQSYEQYF
>TRBD1|TRBJ2-2|TRBV10-3|once|15
TGTGCCGCAACCGCCGACAGGGCCCAAACCGGGGAGCTGTTTTTT
CAATADRAQTGELFF
>-|TRBJ2-7|TRBV7-9|once|15
TGTGCCAGCAGCTTAGCCCAGGACAGCTCCTACGAGCAGTACTTC
CASSLAQDSSYEQYF
>-|TRBJ2-7|TRBV15|-|15
TGTGCCACCAGCAGGTCGGGGGAACCCTCTGACGAGCAGTACTTC
CATSRSGEPSDEQYF
>TRBD1|TRBJ1-5|TRBV19|-|19
TGTGCCAGTAGTTTATCCGGGACAGGGGGCCCGAGGAGCAATCAGCCCCAGCATTTT
CASSLSGTGGPRSNQPQHF
>-|TRBJ2-2|TRBV7-6|-|20
TGTGCCAGCAGCAGTATTATACGCGCGGTAGGAGCGTTAGTGATCGGGGAGCTGTTTTTT
CASSSIIRAVGALVIGELFF
>-|TRBJ1-3|TRBV7-3|once|14
TGTGCCAGCAGCTCCCAAGCAGGCGGGAACACCATATATTTT
CASSSQAGGNTIYF
>TRBD2|TRBJ2-5|TRBV2|-|13
TGTGCCAGTCAGCGGGGGCCGGGGGAGACCCAGTACTTC
CASQRGPGETQYF
>-|TRBJ2-3|TRBV6-5|-|15
TGTGCCAGCAGCTTATCCCAGGGGACCACAGATACGCAGTATTTT
CASSLSQGTTDTQYF